This T cell receptor beta chain is drawn from a study of T-cell reconstitution after alpha-beta-depleted transplantation in children. Molecular barcoding with unique molecular identifiers was used for the TCRbeta library. TCRdb analysed the PCR reads with MiXCR anew, one entry per CDR3 protein. The table has about 500,000 distinct CDR3 sequences, approximately 32% seen once. This clonotype was picked up a small number of times. The CDR3 has 15 amino acids. V gave up 0 bases and J gave up 2 bases, with 9 bases separating them. The rearrangement links TRBV12-3 or TRBV12-4 to TRBJ2-3; D call uncertain. The sample was PBMCs from the stem cell graft donor, taken from the stem cell graft. This TCR was sampled from a human donor who donated a stem cell graft to a child with aplastic anemia. The CDR3 DNA follows: TGTGCCAGCAGTTTAGCGCTTCGGGCCACAGATACGCAGTATTTT. Protein product: CASSLALRATDTQYF.